These 22 T cell receptor beta chains share one sample of origin, sequenced in a study of tumor-infiltrating lymphocytes in glioblastoma multiforme. Multiple V-beta primers and a C-beta primer amplified TCRB from RNA. TCRdb reprocessed the multiplex PCR reads via MiXCR and lists one record per CDR3 protein. Of 9,000 to 10,000 distinct CDR3 sequences detected, 67% appear once; the ten largest clones hold 45% to 65%. Sequencing was done on a sample of brain tumor tissue. These receptor sequences come from a male donor with glioblastoma.

The chain combines TRBV3-1 with TRBJ1-5; a possible D gene is TRBD1 (6 bases). V was clipped by 7 bases and J by 2 bases, with 12 bases between them. Germline CDR1 LGHDT, CDR2 YNNKEL (reference sequence). The CDR3 runs to 14 residues. CDR3 sequence: CASNHRAGNQPQHF. Here the CDR3 DNA reads TGTGCCAGCAACCACAGGGCCGGCAATCAGCCCCAGCATTTT. Full variable domain (rest looked up from reference TRBV3-1 and TRBJ1-5): DTAVSQTPKYLVTQMGNDKSIKCEQNLGHDTMYWYKQDSKKFLKIMFSYNNKELIINETVPNRFSPKSPDKAHLNLHINSLELGDSAVYFCASNHRAGNQPQHFGDGTRLSIL.

By share, this clonotype counts as medium-sized. The V call is TRBV12-3 or TRBV12-4, the J call TRBJ2-5; no clear D. This CDR3 comprises 14 residues. The V end lost 2 bases, the J end lost 5 bases, and 12 bases lay between the germline ends. The CDR3 DNA reads as TGTGCCAGCAGTTTAAGTTACGCCGGGGAGACCCAGTACTTC. Protein sequence: CASSLSYAGETQYF.

This clonotype appeared a few times. The genes are TRBV5-1 and TRBJ2-7, with no clear D. The germline gives CDR1 SGHRS, CDR2 YFSETQ. Trimming took 0 bases from V and 6 from J, leaving 13 bases between them. The CDR3 spans 14 residues. Here the CDR3 DNA reads TGCGCCAGCAGCTTGGGTGGGAAACCGAGCGAGCAGTACTTC. Translating it yields CASSLGGKPSEQYF.

On this clonotype: This could be a read error, since a much larger clone is one nucleotide away. The chain has TRBV11-2 and TRBJ2-7; a weak D match, TRBD1 (5 bases). CDR3 length equals 14 residues. The germline V gene encodes CDR1 SGHAT and CDR2 FQNNGV. The CDR3: CARSLDVGVDEQYF. The CDR3, as DNA: TGTGCCAGAAGCTTAGACGTAGGGGTCGACGAGCAGTACTTC.

This clonotype was seen many times. V is TRBV5-6 and J is TRBJ2-2; 7 bases align to TRBD1. Germline CDR1 is SGHDT and CDR2 is YYEEEE. The CDR3 totals 16 residues. V shed 0 bases, J shed 3 bases, and the junction held 5 bases outside the gene matches. CDR3: CASSLADRFDTGELFF. CDR3 bases: TGTGCCAGCAGCTTGGCGGACAGGTTCGACACCGGGGAGCTGTTTTTT.

This clonotype was detected once. This chain connects TRBV20-1 to TRBJ1-1; D remains ambiguous. This CDR3 contains 12 residues. Per germline, CDR1 DFQATT and CDR2 SNEGSKA (reference sequence). The V and J ends lost 5 bases and 1 base respectively, with 8 bases between them. The CDR3 bases are TGCAGTGCTGGACCTCAGAACACTGAAGCTTTCTTT. This encodes CSAGPQNTEAFF.

Points on this clonotype: Since the CDR3 does not end with the conserved phenylalanine or tryptophan, this likely comes from a read error. This rearrangement joins TRBV5-6 to TRBJ2-1; perhaps TRBD2 as D (5 bases). CDR3 length equals 13 residues. V lost 3 bases, J lost 2 bases, and 6 bases lay in between. In germline, CDR1 is SGHDT, CDR2 YYEEEE. CDR3 sequence (DNA): TGTGCCAGCAGCTCGGGGACCTACAATGAGCAGTTCCTC. Translation gives CASSSGTYNEQFL.

This chain connects TRBV29-1 to TRBJ2-3; D is possibly TRBD1 (6 bases). CDR1 and CDR2 (germline): SQVTM, ANQGSEA. This CDR3 region has 14 residues. The CDR3 bases are TGCACCTACCGCCGGACAGCCCTCACAGATACGCAGTATTTT. Translated, it gives CTYRRTALTDTQYF.

In regard to this clonotype: With a much larger clone just one base away, this may be a read error. This chain links TRBV4-1 with TRBJ2-1; 7 bases are shared with TRBD2. Germline V gives CDR1 MGHRA, CDR2 YSYEKL. The CDR3 sequence is 15 residues long. The CDR3 sequence is CASSQAGTTYNQQSF. CDR3 in DNA: TGCGCCAGCAGCCAAGCCGGGACTACCTACAATCAGCAGTCCTTC.

Comment on this clonotype: Sequence at one end of the junction differs from germline and may be a read error. The DNA for the CDR3 is TGTGTCAGCAGCTTAGACAGGGGCGGCAATCAGCCCCAGCATTTT. Translation: CVSSLDRGGNQPQHF. The chain carries TRBV11-2 and TRBJ1-5, with 8 bases identical to TRBD1. The CDR3 is 15 residues long. Germline values: CDR1 SGHAT, CDR2 FQNNGV. Based on the CDR3 plus reference TRBV11-2 and TRBJ1-5, the full variable domain is EAGVAQSPRYKIIEKRQSVAFWCNPISGHATLYWYQQILGQGPKLLIQFQNNGVVDDSQLPKDRFSAERLKGVDSTLKIQPAKLEDSAVYLCVSSLDRGGNQPQHFGDGTRLSIL.

The V call is TRBV20-1, the J call TRBJ2-3; tentative D call: TRBD2 (5 bases). V lost 4 bases, J lost 3 bases, and 14 bases lay in between. The CDR3 is made up of 14 amino acids. CDR1 and CDR2 (germline): DFQATT, SNEGSKA (reference sequence). CDR3 DNA sequence: TGCAGTGCTATCGACTATACGACGACAGATACGCAGTATTTT. As protein: CSAIDYTTTDTQYF.

The rearrangement uses TRBV11-2 and TRBJ2-7; 12 nucleotides line up with TRBD2. Germline lookup yields CDR1 SGHAT and CDR2 FQNNGV. The CDR3 length is 16 residues. V lost 0 bases and J lost 3; bases outside the gene matches: 3. The CDR3: CASSLEVTSGSYEQYF. The CDR3 DNA sequence: TGTGCCAGCAGCTTAGAGGTGACTAGCGGGAGCTACGAGCAGTACTTC.

This clonotype has only a few counts. The CDR3 DNA follows: TGTGCCAGCAGCTTGGCGGGGCAACGTACGCAGTATTTT. Protein product: CASSLAGQRTQYF. This sequence joins TRBV5-6 and TRBJ2-3; D may match TRBD1 or TRBD2 (5 bases each). Per the germline V gene, CDR1 is SGHDT and CDR2 is YYEEEE. V shed 0 bases and J shed 8 bases, with 10 bases lying between them. There are 13 residues in the CDR3.

This clonotype is deemed large. J is TRBJ1-2 and V is TRBV4-1; 7 bases agree with TRBD1. V shed 4 bases, J shed 2 bases, and the junction held 10 bases outside the gene matches. From germline, CDR1 is MGHRA and CDR2 YSYEKL. The CDR3 sequence is 16 residues long. CDR3 residues: CASSRALTGPNYGYTF. The CDR3 DNA follows: TGCGCCAGCAGCCGAGCGTTGACAGGGCCGAACTATGGCTACACCTTC.

The gene calls are TRBV12-3 or TRBV12-4 and TRBJ1-1, with no clear D. The V and J ends lost 3 bases and 11 bases respectively, with 10 bases between them. The CDR3 totals 11 residues. The CDR3 spells CASSFERKAFF. As DNA, the CDR3 is TGTGCCAGCAGTTTTGAGAGAAAGGCTTTCTTT.

This clonotype counts as medium-sized. V usage is TRBV4-1 and J usage is TRBJ2-2, with 14 bases identical to TRBD2. Trimming cost V 0 bases and J 6 bases; bases outside gene matches: 6. There are 18 residues in the CDR3. Germline V gene lookup returns CDR1 MGHRA and CDR2 YSYEKL. This chain's CDR3 is CASSQDGTSGRLAGELFF. The CDR3 DNA follows: TGCGCCAGCAGCCAAGACGGGACTAGCGGGAGACTAGCCGGGGAGCTGTTTTTT.

As concerns this clonotype: The CDR3 carries no conserved terminal phenylalanine or tryptophan, so it likely arises from a read error. This rearrangement joins TRBV5-4 to TRBJ2-7, with 9 nucleotides matching TRBD1. Germline CDR1 is SGHNT and CDR2 is YYREEE (reference sequence). The CDR3 extends over 15 amino acids. The CDR3 nucleotides are TGTTCCAGCAGCTGGGGACAGGGTGTCCCCTACGAGCAGTACATC. Translated, it gives CSSSWGQGVPYEQYI.

The chain employs TRBV20-1 and TRBJ1-1; unclear D gene. CDR3 length: 14 residues. Germline-derived CDR1 and CDR2 are DFQATT and SNEGSKA (reference sequence). Trimming cost V 0 bases and J 2 bases, with 10 bases left between them. The CDR3: CSARDSRENTEAFF. DNA for the CDR3: TGCAGTGCTAGAGATTCTAGGGAAAACACTGAAGCTTTCTTT.

Worth noting for this clonotype: The junction shows a germline mismatch at one end, possibly a read error. The V call is TRBV12-3 or TRBV12-4, the J call TRBJ1-5, with 7 bases matching TRBD1. The CDR3 has 13 amino acids. CDR3 nucleotide sequence: TGTGCCAGCAGTGCGACAGGGATGGTGCCCCAGCAATTC. Translated: CASSATGMVPQQF.

The chain couples TRBV20-1 to TRBJ2-1; 10 nucleotides agree with TRBD2. This CDR3 is 15 amino acids long. J lost 8 bases, V lost 3 bases, and 10 bases had no gene match. Germline values: CDR1 DFQATT, CDR2 SNEGSKA (reference sequence). CDR3 in DNA: TGCAGTGCTAGTGCCAGACTAGCGGGTATTGATGAGCAGTTCTTC. Translation gives CSASARLAGIDEQFF.

The CDR3 DNA reads as TGTGCCAGCAGTTATGCATTCGGCGGCTACAATGAGCAGTTCTTC. This codes for CASSYAFGGYNEQFF. This chain connects TRBV28 to TRBJ2-1, with no clear D. V lost 4 bases to trimming and J lost 3 bases, with 13 bases between them. The CDR3 extends over 15 amino acids. Germline V lookup: CDR1 MDHEN, CDR2 SYDVKM.

This clonotype was observed a handful of times. The chain couples TRBV20-1 to TRBJ2-5; 9 nucleotides agree with TRBD1. CDR3 size: 15 residues. V shed 4 bases and J 0 bases; nucleotides not matched to a gene: 6. CDR1 is DFQATT, CDR2 SNEGSKA, per germline (reference sequence). In DNA form, the CDR3 reads TGCAGTGCTATTCGGACAGGGGCGTACCAAGAGACCCAGTACTTC. This sequence encodes CSAIRTGAYQETQYF.